This T cell receptor beta chain was documented in a study of blood T cell repertoires in COVID-19. Study-wide context: The origin of the acute and convalescent COVID-19 samples was the United States, Italy and Spain.

Patients in Seattle were enrolled during active infection, then followed longitudinally. As processed by the authors: Reference gene primers were amplified, and this amplification served to estimate nucleated cell counts. Clones were sequenced by immunoSEQ multiplex PCR, and TCRdb holds only the in-frame ones, with some missing. D and trimming come from the DNA, and the V and J calls and clone size come from that table. This sample has 300,000 to 450,000 clones, with around nine tenths found just once. Germline CDR1 is LNHDA and CDR2 is SQIVND (reference sequence). The CDR3 contains 15 residues. Trimming took off 5 bases at V and 4 bases at J, with 17 bases between the two ends.

This receptor was obtained from a woman aged 60 to 75 with COVID-19, enrolled during active disease. Material: peripheral blood. The chain has TRBV19 and TRBJ1-1, with D perhaps matching TRBD1 (6 bases). CDR3 DNA: TGTGCCAGTAGTTCCTGGGACATCCGGGGCACTGAAGCTTTCTTT. This codes for CASSSWDIRGTEAFF.